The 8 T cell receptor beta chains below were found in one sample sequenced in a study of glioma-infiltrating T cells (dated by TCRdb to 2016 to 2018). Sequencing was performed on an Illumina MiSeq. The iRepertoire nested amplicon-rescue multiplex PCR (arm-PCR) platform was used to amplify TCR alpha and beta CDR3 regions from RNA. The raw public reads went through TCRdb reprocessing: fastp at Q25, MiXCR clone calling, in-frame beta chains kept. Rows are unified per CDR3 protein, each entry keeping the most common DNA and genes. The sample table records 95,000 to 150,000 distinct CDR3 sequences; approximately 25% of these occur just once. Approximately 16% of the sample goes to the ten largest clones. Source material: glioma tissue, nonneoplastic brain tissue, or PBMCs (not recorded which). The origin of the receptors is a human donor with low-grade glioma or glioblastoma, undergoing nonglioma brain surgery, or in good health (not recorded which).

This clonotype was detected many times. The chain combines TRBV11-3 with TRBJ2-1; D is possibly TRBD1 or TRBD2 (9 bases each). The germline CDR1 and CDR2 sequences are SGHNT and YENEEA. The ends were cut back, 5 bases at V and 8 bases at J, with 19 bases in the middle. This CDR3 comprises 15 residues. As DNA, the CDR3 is TGTGCCAGCAGCGGCGGGAGGGACAGGGTCGATGAGCAGTTCTTC. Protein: CASSGGRDRVDEQFF.

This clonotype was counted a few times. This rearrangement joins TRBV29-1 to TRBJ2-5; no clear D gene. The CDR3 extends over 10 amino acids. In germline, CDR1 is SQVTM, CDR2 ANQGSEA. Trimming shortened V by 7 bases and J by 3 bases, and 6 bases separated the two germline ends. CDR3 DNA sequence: TGCAGCGGGCAAGAAGAGACCCAGTACTTC. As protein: CSGQEETQYF.

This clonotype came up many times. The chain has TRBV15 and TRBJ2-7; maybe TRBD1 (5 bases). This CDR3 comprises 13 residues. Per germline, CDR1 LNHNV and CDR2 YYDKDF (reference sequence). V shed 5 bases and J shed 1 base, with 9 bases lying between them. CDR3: CATSFGHSYEQYF. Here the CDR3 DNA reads TGTGCCACCAGCTTTGGACATTCCTACGAGCAGTACTTC.

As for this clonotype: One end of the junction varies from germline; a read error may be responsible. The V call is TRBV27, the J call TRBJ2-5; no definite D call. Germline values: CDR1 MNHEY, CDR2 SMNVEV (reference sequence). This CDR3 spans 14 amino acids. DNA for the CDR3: TGTGCCAGCAGTTTTCTGGGCATTGGAGAGACACAGTACTTC. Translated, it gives CASSFLGIGETQYF.

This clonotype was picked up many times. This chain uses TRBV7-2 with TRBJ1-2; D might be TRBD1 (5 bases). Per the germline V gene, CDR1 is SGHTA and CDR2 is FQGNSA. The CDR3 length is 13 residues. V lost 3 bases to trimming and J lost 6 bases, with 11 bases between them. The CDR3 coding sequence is TGTGCCAGCAGCTTTTCAGGGACGGATGGCTACACCTTC. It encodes CASSFSGTDGYTF.

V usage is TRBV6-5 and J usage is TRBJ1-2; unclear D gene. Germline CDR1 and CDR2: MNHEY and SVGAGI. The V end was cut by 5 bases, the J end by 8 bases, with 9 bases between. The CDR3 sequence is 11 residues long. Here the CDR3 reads CASSGGRGYTF. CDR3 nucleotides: TGTGCCAGCAGTGGAGGACGAGGCTACACCTTC.

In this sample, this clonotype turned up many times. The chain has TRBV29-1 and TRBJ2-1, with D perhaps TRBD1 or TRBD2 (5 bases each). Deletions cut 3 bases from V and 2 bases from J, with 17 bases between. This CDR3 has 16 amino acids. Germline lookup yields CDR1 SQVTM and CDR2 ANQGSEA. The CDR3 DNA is TGCAGCGTTGAGGAGATCGGGGCGGGCACCTACAATGAGCAGTTCTTC. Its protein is CSVEEIGAGTYNEQFF.

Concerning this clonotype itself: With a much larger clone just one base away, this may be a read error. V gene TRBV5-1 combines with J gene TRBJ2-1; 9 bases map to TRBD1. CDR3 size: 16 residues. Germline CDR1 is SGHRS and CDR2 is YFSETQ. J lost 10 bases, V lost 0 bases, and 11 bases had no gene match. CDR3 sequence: CASSLATGTGIYEQFF. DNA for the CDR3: TGCGCCAGCAGCTTGGCAACCGGGACAGGGATTTACGAGCAGTTCTTC.